The present T cell receptor (beta chain) was sequenced within a study of shared clonotypes between healthy human individuals. The overall study: Each donor's CD4 naive and CD4 memory cells filled three plates apiece, CD8 naive two, and CD8 memory one. Study-wide points: Donor clonotype sharing was expected to depend on sequencing depth.

This CDR3 has 15 residues. CDR1 and CDR2 from the germline V gene are SGHRS and YFSETQ. With 2 bases clipped from V and 3 bases from J, the junction kept 3 bases outside the gene matches. Concerning this clone: The antigen remains unidentified.

Replicate PCRs run on sorted subsets employed approximately 0.2 ug DNA, 30,000 to 35,000 T cell genomes. Libraries were prepared by immunoSEQ multiplex PCR; TCRdb keeps only in-frame clonotypes and omits some of them. Seen here are roughly 2.2 million clones, under 95% observed once, and the top ten hold 0.3% to 0.45%. None of the donors, who were healthy HIV-negative adults, had recently had acute infections or vaccinations. J is TRBJ2-1 and V is TRBV5-1, with 9 bases matching TRBD1. This sequence originates from a man aged 18 to 30 in good health. Some clones in this sample may be carry-over from other donors' samples. The sequencing sample was made of naive CD4+ T cells from PBMCs. Sample subset: CD45RA+ positively selected. In nucleotides, the CDR3 is TGCGCCAGCAGCTTCCGGGACAGGGACTACAATGAGCAGTTCTTC. Translated: CASSFRDRDYNEQFF.